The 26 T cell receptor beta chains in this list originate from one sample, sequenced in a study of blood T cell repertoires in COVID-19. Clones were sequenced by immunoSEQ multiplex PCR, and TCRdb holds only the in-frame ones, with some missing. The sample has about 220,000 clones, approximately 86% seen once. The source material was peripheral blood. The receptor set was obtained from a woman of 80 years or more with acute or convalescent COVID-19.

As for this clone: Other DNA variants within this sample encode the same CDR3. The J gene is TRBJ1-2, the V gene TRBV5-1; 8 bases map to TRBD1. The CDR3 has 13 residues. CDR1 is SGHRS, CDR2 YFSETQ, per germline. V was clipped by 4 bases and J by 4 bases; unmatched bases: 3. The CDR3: CASSQGASYGYTF. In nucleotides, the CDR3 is TGCGCCAGCAGCCAGGGGGCCAGCTATGGCTACACCTTC.

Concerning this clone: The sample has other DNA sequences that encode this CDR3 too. As DNA, the CDR3 is TGTGCCAGCTCACGAGGGTTCAAAGAGACCCAGTACTTC. This codes for CASSRGFKETQYF. The chain employs TRBV18 and TRBJ2-5; D perhaps matches TRBD2 (5 bases). Germline V gives CDR1 KGHSH, CDR2 LQKENI. The CDR3 extends over 13 amino acids. V lost 4 bases to trimming and J lost 3 bases, with 9 bases between them.

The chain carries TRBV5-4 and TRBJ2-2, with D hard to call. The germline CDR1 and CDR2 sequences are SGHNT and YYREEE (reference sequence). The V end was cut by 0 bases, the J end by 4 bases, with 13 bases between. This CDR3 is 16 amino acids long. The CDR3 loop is CASSLDLSGGTGELFF. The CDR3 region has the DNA TGTGCCAGCAGCTTGGACCTCTCCGGCGGCACCGGGGAGCTGTTTTTT. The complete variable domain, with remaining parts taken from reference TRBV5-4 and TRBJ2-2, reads ETGVTQSPTHLIKTRGQQVTLRCSSQSGHNTVSWYQQALGQGPQFIFQYYREEENGRGNFPPRFSGLQFPNYSSELNVNALELDDSALYLCASSLDLSGGTGELFFGEGSRLTVL.

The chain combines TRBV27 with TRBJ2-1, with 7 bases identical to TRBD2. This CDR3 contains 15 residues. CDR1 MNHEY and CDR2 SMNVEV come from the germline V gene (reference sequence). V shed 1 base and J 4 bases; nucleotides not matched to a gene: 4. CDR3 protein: CASSLWGEGYNEQFF. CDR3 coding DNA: TGTGCCAGCAGTTTATGGGGGGAGGGATACAATGAGCAGTTCTTC.

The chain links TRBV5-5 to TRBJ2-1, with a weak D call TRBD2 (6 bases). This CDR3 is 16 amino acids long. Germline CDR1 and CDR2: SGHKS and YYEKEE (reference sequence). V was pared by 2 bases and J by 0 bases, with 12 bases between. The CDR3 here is CASSLRPGDSYNEQFF. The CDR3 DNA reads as TGTGCCAGCAGCTTACGCCCGGGGGACTCCTACAATGAGCAGTTCTTC. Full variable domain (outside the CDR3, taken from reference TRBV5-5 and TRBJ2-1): DAGVTQSPTHLIKTRGQQVTLRCSPISGHKSVSWYQQVLGQGPQFIFQYYEKEERGRGNFPDRFSARQFPNYSSELNVNALLLGDSALYLCASSLRPGDSYNEQFFGPGTRLTVL.

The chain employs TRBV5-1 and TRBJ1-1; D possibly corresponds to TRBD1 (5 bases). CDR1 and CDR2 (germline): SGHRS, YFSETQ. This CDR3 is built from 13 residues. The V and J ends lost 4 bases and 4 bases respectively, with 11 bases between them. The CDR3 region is CASSPRQGTEAFF. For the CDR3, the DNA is TGCGCCAGCAGCCCCCGGCAGGGCACTGAAGCTTTCTTT.

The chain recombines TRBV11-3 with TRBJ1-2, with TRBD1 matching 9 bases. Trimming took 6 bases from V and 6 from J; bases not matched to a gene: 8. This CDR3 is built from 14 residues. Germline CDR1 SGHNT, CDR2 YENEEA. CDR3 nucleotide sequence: TGTGCCAGCAGTCCCATGGGACAGGGTGATGGCTACACCTTC. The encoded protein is CASSPMGQGDGYTF. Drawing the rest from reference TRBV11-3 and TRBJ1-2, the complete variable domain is EAGVVQSPRYKIIEKKQPVAFWCNPISGHNTLYWYLQNLGQGPELLIRYENEEAVDDSQLPKDRFSAERLKGVDSTLKIQPAELGDSAVYLCASSPMGQGDGYTFGSGTRLTVV.

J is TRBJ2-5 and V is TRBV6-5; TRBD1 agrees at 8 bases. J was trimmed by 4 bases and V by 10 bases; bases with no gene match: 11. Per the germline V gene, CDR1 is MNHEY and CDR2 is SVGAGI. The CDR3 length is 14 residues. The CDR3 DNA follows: TGTGCCACCACTCTTGGACAGGGTTTAGAGACCCAGTACTTC. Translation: CATTLGQGLETQYF.

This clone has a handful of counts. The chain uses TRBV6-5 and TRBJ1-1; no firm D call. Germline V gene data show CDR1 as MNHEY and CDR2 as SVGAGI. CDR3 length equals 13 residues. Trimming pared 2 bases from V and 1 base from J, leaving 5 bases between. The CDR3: CASSYGRNTEAFF. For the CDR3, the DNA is TGTGCCAGCAGTTACGGGAGGAACACTGAAGCTTTCTTT.

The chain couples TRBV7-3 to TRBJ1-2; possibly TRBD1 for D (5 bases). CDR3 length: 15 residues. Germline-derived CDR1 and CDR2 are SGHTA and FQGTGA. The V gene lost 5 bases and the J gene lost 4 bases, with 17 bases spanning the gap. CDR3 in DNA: TGTGCCAGCAGCCCGCCCGGGGGATCGGGCTATGGCTACACCTTC. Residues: CASSPPGGSGYGYTF.

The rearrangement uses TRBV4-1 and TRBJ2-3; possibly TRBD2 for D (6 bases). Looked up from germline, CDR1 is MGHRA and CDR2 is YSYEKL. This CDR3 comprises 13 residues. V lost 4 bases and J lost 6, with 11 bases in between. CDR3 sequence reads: CASSRGVGDTQYF. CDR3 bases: TGCGCCAGCAGCCGCGGGGTGGGGGATACGCAGTATTTT.

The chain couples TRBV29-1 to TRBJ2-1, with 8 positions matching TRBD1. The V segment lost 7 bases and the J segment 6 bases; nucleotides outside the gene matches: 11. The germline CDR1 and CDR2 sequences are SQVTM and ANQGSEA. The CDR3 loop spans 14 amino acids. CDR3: CSASEGQEINEQFF. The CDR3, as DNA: TGCAGCGCTTCCGAGGGACAGGAAATCAATGAGCAGTTCTTC.

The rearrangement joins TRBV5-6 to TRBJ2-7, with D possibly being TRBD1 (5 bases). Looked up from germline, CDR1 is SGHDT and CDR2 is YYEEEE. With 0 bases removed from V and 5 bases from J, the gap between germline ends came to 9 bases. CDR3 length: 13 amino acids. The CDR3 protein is CASSLAGFDEQYF. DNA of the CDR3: TGTGCCAGCAGCTTGGCAGGGTTCGACGAGCAGTACTTC.

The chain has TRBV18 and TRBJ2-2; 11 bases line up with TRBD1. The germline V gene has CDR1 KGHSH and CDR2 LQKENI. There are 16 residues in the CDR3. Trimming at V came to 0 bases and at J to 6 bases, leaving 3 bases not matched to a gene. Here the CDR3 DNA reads TGTGCCAGCTCACCACCTTCGGGACAGGGGGCCGGGGAGCTGTTTTTT. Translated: CASSPPSGQGAGELFF.

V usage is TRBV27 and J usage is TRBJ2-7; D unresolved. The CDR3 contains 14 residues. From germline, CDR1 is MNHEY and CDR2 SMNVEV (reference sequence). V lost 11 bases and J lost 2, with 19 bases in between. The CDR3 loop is CAPVGCRSPYEQYF. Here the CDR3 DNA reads TGTGCCCCAGTCGGGTGTCGGTCGCCCTACGAGCAGTACTTC.

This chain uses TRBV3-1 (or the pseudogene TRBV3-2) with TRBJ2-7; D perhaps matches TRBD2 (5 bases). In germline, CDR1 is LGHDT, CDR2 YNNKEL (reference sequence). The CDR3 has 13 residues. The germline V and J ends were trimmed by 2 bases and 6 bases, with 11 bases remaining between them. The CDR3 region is CASSQHTSSEQYF. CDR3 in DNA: TGTGCCAGCAGCCAACATACTAGTTCCGAGCAGTACTTC.

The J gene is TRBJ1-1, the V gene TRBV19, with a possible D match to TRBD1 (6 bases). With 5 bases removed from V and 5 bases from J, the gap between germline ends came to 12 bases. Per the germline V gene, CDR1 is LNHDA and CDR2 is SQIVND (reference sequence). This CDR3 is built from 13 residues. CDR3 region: CASSATGLTEAFF. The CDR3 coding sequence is TGTGCCAGTAGTGCCACAGGGTTAACTGAAGCTTTCTTT.

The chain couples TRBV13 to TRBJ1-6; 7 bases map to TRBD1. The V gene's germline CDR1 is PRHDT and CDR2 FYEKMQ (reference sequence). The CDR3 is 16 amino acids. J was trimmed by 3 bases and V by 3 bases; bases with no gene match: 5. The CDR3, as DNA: TGTGCCAGCAGCTTGACAGGGCTCCTCTATAATTCACCCCTCCACTTT. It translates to CASSLTGLLYNSPLHF. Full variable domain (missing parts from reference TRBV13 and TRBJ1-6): AAGVIQSPRHLIKEKRETATLKCYPIPRHDTVYWYQQGPGQDPQFLISFYEKMQSDKGSIPDRFSAQQFSDYHSELNMSSLELGDSALYFCASSLTGLLYNSPLHFGNGTRLTVT.

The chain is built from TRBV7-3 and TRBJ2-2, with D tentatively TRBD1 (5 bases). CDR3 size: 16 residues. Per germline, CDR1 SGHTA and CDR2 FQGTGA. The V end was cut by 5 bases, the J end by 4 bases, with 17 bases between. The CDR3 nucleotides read TGTGCCAGCAGCCCCGCGGCAGGGCTGAGCACCGGGGAGCTGTTTTTT. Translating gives CASSPAAGLSTGELFF. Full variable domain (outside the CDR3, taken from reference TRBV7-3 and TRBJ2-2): GAGVSQTPSNKVTEKGKYVELRCDPISGHTALYWYRQSLGQGPEFLIYFQGTGAADDSGLPNDRFFAVRPEGSVSTLKIQRTERGDSAVYLCASSPAAGLSTGELFFGEGSRLTVL.

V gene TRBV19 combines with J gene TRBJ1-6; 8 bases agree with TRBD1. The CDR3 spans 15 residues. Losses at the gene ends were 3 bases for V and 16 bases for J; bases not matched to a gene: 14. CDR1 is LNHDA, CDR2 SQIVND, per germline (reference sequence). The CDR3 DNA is TGTGCCAGTAGTATTCGGTTTGGACAGGGCCTTAAACTCCACTTT. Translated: CASSIRFGQGLKLHF.

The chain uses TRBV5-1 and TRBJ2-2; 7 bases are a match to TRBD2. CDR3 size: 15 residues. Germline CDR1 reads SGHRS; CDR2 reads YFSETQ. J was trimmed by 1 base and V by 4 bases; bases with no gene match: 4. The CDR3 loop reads CASSPGGMNTGELFF. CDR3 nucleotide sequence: TGCGCCAGCAGCCCGGGGGGAATGAACACCGGGGAGCTGTTTTTT.

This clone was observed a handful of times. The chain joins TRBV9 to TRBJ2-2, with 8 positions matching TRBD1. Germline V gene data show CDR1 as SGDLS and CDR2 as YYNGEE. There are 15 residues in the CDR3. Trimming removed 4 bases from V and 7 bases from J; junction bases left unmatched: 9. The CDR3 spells CASSSRQGAVGELFF. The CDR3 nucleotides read TGTGCCAGCAGCTCCCGGCAGGGGGCCGTCGGGGAGCTGTTTTTT.

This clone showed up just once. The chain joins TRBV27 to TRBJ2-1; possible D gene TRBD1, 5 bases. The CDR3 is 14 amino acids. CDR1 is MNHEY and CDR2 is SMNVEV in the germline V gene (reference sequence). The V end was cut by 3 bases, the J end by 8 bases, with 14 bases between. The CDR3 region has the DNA TGTGCCAGCAGTTTCCTCCCAGGGTCGGATGAGCAGTTCTTC. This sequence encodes CASSFLPGSDEQFF.

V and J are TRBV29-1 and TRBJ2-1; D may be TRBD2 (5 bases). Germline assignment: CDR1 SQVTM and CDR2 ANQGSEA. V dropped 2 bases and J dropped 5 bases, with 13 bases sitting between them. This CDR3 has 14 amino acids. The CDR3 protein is CSVEFLFGDNEQFF. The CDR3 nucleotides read TGCAGCGTTGAATTCCTCTTCGGGGACAATGAGCAGTTCTTC.

CDR3 in DNA: TGTGCCACCAGCTCCTCCCCGACAGGACAGGGGGCGATGGGTGGGGCCAACGTCCTGACTTTC. It translates to CATSSSPTGQGAMGGANVLTF. The genes are TRBV15 and TRBJ2-6; TRBD1 agrees at 11 bases. This CDR3 spans 21 amino acids. V trimming: 5 bases; J trimming: 3 bases; junction bases outside the gene matches: 18. Germline V lookup: CDR1 LNHNV, CDR2 YYDKDF (reference sequence).

Written as DNA, the CDR3 is TGTGCCAGCAGGCCTGGGGGAGGCCGGGGCTACACCTTC. Protein sequence: CASRPGGGRGYTF. The chain employs TRBV28 and TRBJ1-2, with a possible D match to TRBD1 (5 bases). CDR1 is MDHEN, CDR2 SYDVKM, per germline. CDR3 length equals 13 residues. V lost 6 bases and J 8 bases, leaving 16 bases between the germline ends.